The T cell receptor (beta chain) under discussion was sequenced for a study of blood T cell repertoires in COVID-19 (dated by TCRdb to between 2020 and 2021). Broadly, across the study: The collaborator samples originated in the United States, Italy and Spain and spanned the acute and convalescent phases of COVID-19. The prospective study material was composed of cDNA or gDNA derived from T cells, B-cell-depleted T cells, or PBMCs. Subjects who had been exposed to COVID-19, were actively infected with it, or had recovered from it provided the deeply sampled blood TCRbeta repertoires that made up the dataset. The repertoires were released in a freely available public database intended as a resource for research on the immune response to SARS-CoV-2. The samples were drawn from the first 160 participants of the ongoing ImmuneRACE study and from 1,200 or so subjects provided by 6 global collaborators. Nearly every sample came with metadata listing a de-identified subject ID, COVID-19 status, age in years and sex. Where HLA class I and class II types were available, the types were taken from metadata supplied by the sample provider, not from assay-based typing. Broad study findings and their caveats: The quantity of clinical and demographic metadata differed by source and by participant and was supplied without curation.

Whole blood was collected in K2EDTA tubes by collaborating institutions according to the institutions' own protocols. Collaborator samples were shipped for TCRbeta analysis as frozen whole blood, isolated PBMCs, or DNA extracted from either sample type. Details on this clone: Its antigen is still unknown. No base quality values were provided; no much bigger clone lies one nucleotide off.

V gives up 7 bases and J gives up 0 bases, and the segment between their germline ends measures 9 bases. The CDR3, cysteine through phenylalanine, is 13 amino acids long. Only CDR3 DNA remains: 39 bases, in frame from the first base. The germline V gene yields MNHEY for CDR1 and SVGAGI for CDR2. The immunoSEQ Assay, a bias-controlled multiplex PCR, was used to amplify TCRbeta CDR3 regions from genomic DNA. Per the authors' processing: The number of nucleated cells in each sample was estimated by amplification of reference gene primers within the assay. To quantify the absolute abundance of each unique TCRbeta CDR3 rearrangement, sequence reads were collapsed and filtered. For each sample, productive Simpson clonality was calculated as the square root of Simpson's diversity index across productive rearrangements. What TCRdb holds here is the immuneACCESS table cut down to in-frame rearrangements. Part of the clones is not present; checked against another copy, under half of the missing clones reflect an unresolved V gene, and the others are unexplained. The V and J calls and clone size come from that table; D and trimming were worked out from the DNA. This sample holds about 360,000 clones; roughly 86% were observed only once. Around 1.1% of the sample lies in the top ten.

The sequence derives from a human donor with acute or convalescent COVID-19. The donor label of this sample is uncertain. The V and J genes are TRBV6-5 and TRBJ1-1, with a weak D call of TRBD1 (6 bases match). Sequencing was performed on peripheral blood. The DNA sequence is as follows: TGTGCCAGCACCACAGGGTTGAACACTGAAGCTTTCTTT. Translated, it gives CASTTGLNTEAFF.